This T cell receptor beta chain was retrieved from a study of T-cell reconstitution after alpha-beta-depleted transplantation in children. Unique molecular identifiers tagged the TCRbeta library. TCRdb reprocessed the PCR reads with MiXCR, giving one entry per CDR3 protein. The data contain about 480,000 distinct CDR3 sequences, around 13% of them singletons. Germline V gives CDR1 SNHLY, CDR2 FYNNEI. J gave up 0 bases and V 8 bases, and 11 bases lay outside the gene matches. The CDR3 is made up of 17 amino acids. The gene calls are TRBV2 and TRBJ2-7; 12 bases line up with TRBD1. Sequencing used PBMCs from the stem cell graft donor, obtained from the stem cell graft. The TCR originated in a human donor who donated a stem cell graft to a child with combined immunodeficiency. The CDR3 nucleotides read TGTGCCAGCGCTGGGACAGGGGGCCGACGCCACTCCTACGAGCAGTACTTC. Protein sequence: CASAGTGGRRHSYEQYF.